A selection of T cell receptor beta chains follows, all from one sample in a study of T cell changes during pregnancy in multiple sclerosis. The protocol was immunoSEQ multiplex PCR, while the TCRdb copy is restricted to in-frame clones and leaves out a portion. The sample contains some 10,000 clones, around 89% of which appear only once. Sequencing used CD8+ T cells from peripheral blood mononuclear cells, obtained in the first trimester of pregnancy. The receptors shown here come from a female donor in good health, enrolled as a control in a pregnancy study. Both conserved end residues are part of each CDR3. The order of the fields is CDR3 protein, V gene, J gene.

CDR3 protein: CASSPGTSGRKNF
V gene: TRBV7-3
J gene: TRBJ2-3

CDR3 protein: CASSDSRGGYNEQFF
V gene: TRBV6-4
J gene: TRBJ2-1

CDR3 protein: CASGQGHYNQPQHF
V gene: TRBV12-5
J gene: TRBJ1-5

CDR3 protein: CASSDPVRDSTGNTIYF
V gene: TRBV7-9
J gene: TRBJ1-3

CDR3 protein: CASSLVLRSSYEQYF
V gene: TRBV5-1
J gene: TRBJ2-7

CDR3 protein: CASSLQGVSSTEAFF
V gene: TRBV14
J gene: TRBJ1-1

CDR3 protein: CASRVRDSLNEKLFF
V gene: TRBV19
J gene: TRBJ1-4

CDR3 protein: CASSEGNGLQFF
V gene: TRBV9
J gene: TRBJ2-1

CDR3 protein: CASSQGPGQEGTEAFF
V gene: TRBV4-3
J gene: TRBJ1-1

CDR3 protein: CASSHTSFAYNEQFF
V gene: TRBV5-1
J gene: TRBJ2-1

CDR3 protein: CAWSKGPGADTQYF
V gene: TRBV30
J gene: TRBJ2-3

CDR3 protein: CASSQHKGLYLPDTQYF
V gene: TRBV4-3
J gene: TRBJ2-3

CDR3 protein: CASSAENQPQHF
V gene: TRBV7-9
J gene: TRBJ1-5

CDR3 protein: CASSLAGATNEKLFF
V gene: TRBV14
J gene: TRBJ1-4

CDR3 protein: CASSLAGYGYTF
V gene: TRBV27
J gene: TRBJ1-2

CDR3 protein: CASSLLGSLSGNTIYF
V gene: TRBV13
J gene: TRBJ1-3

CDR3 protein: CASSQDLGEEETQYF
V gene: TRBV4-3
J gene: TRBJ2-5

CDR3 protein: CASSLARVELFSYNEQFF
V gene: TRBV11-1
J gene: TRBJ2-1

CDR3 protein: CASSPFSGANTGELFF
V gene: TRBV4-2
J gene: TRBJ2-2

CDR3 protein: CASSDSGSSGANVLTF
V gene: TRBV6-4
J gene: TRBJ2-6